This T cell receptor beta chain appears in the sequencing data of a study of post-analysis software for immune sequencing data. Overall study findings and caveats: Compared with controls, patients had more of roughly five TRBV segments, including TRBV5-6, TRBV5-1 and TRBV20-1.

With regard to this clonotype: Its target is not known. The junction shows a germline mismatch at one end, possibly a read error.

Tagging with unique molecular identifiers was a feature of the TCR beta cDNA libraries. One entry per CDR3 protein, called by TCRdb with MiXCR from the PCR reads. The sample records roughly 650,000 distinct CDR3 sequences, more than 50% being singletons. Germline V gene data show CDR1 as DFQATT and CDR2 as SNEGSKA (reference sequence). This CDR3 spans 16 amino acids. The V and J genes are TRBV20-1 and TRBJ2-5; D is undetermined. Sequencing was carried out using blood. This clonotype originated in a girl under 10 years old with multiple sclerosis. CDR3 protein: CSARELDRSPQETQYF. The CDR3 region has the DNA TGTAGTGCTAGAGAACTCGACCGATCCCCACAAGAGACCCAGTACTTC.